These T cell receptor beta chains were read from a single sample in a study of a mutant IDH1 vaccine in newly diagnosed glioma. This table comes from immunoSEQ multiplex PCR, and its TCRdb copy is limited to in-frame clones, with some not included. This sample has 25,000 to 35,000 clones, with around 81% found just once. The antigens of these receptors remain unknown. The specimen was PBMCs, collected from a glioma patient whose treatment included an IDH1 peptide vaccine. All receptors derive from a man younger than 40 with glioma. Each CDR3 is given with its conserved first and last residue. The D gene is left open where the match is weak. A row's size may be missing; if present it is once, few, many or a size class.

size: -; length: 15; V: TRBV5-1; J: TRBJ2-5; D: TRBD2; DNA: TGCGCCAGCCGACTAGCGGGAGAAACGGGAGAGACCCAGTACTTC; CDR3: CASRLAGETGETQYF
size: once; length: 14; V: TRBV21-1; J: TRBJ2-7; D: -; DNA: TGTGCCAGCAGCCGAGGGGATTACCCCTACGAGCAGTACTTC; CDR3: CASSRGDYPYEQYF
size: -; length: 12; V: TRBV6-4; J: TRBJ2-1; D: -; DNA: TGTGCCAGCAGTGACCGGGGCGATGAGCAGTTCTTC; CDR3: CASSDRGDEQFF
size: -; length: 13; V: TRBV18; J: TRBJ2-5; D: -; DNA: TGTGCCAGCTCACCACCAAACCAAGAGACCCAGTACTTC; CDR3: CASSPPNQETQYF
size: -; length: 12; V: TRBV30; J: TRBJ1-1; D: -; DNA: TGTGCCTGTTGCAGGGGCCTCACTGAAGCTTTCTTT; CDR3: CACCRGLTEAFF
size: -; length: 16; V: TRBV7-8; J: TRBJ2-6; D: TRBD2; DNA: TGTGCCAGCAGCTTCCTTCGGGGGGCTGGGGCCAACGTCCTGACTTTC; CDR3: CASSFLRGAGANVLTF
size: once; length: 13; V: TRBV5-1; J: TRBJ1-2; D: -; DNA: TGCGCCAGCAGCACAGAGGTAGACTATGGCTACACCTTC; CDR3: CASSTEVDYGYTF
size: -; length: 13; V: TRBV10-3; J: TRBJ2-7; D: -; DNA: TGTGCCATCAGTAAACAGGTTGATGGCGAGCAGTACTTC; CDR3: CAISKQVDGEQYF
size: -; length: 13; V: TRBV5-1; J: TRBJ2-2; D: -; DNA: TGCGCCAGCAGCCCGGTGACCACCGGGGAGCTGTTTTTT; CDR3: CASSPVTTGELFF
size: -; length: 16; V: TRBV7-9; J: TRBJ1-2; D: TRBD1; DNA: TGTGCCAGCAGCTTAGGAGGGACAGGGGTTGTGGATGGCTACACCTTC; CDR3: CASSLGGTGVVDGYTF
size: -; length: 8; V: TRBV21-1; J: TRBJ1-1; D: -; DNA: TGTGCCAGCAGCAAATCTTTCTTT; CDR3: CASSKSFF
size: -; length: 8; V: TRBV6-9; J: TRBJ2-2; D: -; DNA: TGTGCCCCCGGGGAGCTGTTTTTT; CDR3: CAPGELFF
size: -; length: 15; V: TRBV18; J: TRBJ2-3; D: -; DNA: TGTGCCAGCTCGCAATCCCGACCAGGGCAAAATACGCAGTATTTT; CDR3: CASSQSRPGQNTQYF
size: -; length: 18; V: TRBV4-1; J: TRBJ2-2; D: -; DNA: TGCGCCAGCAGCCGCAGGACCATTGGGGGGTCGAACACCGGGGAGCTGTTTTTT; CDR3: CASSRRTIGGSNTGELFF
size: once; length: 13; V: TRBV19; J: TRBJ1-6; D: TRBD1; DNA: TGTGCCATCGCGACAGGGGGCGATTCACCCCTCCACTTT; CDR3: CAIATGGDSPLHF
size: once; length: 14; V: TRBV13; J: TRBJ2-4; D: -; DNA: TGTGCCAGCAGCTTAGATCAGCTTAGAGACATTCAGTACTTC; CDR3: CASSLDQLRDIQYF
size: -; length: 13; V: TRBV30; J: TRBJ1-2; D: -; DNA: TGTGCCTGGAGCCCAATCGGGGGCTATGGCTACACCTTC; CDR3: CAWSPIGGYGYTF
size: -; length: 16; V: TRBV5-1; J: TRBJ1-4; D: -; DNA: TGCGCCAGCAGCTTGGCCGCGGATGCAACTAATGAAAAACTGTTTTTT; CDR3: CASSLAADATNEKLFF
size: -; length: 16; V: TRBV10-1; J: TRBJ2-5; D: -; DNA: TGCGCCAGCAGTGAGTTACTGCTAGCGAGAGAAGAGACCCAGTACTTC; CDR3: CASSELLLAREETQYF
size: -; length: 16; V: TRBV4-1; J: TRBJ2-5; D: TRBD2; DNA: TGCGCCAGCAGCCTGAGGACTAGCCCGGACGGGGAGACCCAGTACTTC; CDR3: CASSLRTSPDGETQYF
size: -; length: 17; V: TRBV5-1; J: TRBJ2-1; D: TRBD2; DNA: TGCGCCAGCAGCTCCCAACTACCAGCGGGGGTCTACAATGAGCAGTTCTTC; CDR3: CASSSQLPAGVYNEQFF
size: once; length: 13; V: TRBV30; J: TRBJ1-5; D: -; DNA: TGTGCCTACGCAGTTCAGGGGATTCAGCCCCAGCATTTT; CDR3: CAYAVQGIQPQHF
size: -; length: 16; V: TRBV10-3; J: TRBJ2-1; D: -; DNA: TGTGCCATCAGTGACCCCTTTGAGGACACCCGCAATGAGCAGTTCTTC; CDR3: CAISDPFEDTRNEQFF
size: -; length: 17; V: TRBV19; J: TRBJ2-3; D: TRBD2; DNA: TGTGCCAGTAGTATAGATCACGTGGGTCGGGAGGATCATACGCAGTATTTT; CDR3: CASSIDHVGREDHTQYF
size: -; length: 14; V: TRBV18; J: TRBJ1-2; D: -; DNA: TGTGCCAGCTCACCATTCGGGGGCGAAAGTGGCTACACCTTC; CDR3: CASSPFGGESGYTF
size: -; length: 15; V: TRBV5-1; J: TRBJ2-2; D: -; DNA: TGCGCCAGCAGCCATGCGGAGGTCATGGACGGGGAGCTGTTTTTT; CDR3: CASSHAEVMDGELFF
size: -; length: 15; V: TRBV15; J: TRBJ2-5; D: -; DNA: TGTGCCACCAGCAGAGTAAGGGTCGCACAAGAGACCCAGTACTTC; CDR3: CATSRVRVAQETQYF
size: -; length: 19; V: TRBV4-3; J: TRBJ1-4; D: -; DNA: TGCGCCAGCAGCCAAGATTTCCCGGGATGGGGTGCAACTAATGAAAAACTGTTTTTT; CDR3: CASSQDFPGWGATNEKLFF
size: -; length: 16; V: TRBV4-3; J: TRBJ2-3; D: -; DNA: TGCGCCAGCAGCCAGTCCGGGACACCTCGCACAGATACGCAGTATTTT; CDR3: CASSQSGTPRTDTQYF
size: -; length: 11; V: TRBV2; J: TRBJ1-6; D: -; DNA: TGTGCCAGCAGCGCAAGGGCACCCCTCCACTTT; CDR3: CASSARAPLHF
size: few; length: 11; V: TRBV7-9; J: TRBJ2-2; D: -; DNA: TGTGCCAGCAGGCTGTATAGGGAGCTGTTTTTT; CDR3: CASRLYRELFF
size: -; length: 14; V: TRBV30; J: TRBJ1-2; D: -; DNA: TGTGCCTGGAGCCCGGCGGGTTTTAGCTATGGCTACACCTTC; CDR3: CAWSPAGFSYGYTF
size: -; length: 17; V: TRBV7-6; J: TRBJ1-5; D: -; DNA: TGTGCCAGCAGCTCGGGACCGAGGATGAATAGCAATCAGCCCCAGCATTTT; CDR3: CASSSGPRMNSNQPQHF
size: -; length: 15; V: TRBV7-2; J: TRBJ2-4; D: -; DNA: TGTGCCAGCAGCTTAGGCGGCGGGTCGGGTGACATTCAGTACTTC; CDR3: CASSLGGGSGDIQYF
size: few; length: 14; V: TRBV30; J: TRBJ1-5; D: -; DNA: TGTGCCTGGAGTATTGACAGTCGCAATCAGCCCCAGCATTTT; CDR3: CAWSIDSRNQPQHF
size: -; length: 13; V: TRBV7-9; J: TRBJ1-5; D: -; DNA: TGTGCCAGCAGCCGAGGTTTCAATCAGCCCCAGCATTTT; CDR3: CASSRGFNQPQHF
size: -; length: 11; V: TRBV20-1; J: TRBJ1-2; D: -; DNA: TGCAGTGCTGGAGGGGAGGATGGCTACACCTTC; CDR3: CSAGGEDGYTF
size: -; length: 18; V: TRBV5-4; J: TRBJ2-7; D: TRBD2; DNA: TGTGCCAGCAGCTCCGAAGGGACTAGCGGGAGGTTACTCTACGAGCAGTACTTC; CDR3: CASSSEGTSGRLLYEQYF
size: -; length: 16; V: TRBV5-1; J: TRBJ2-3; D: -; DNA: TGCGCCAGCAGCTTTAATCCGGGACCCCAGACGGATACGCAGTATTTT; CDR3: CASSFNPGPQTDTQYF
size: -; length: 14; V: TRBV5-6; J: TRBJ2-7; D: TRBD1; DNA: TGTGCCAGCAGCGAGAGGACAGGGGTAGAGGAGCAGTACTTC; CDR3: CASSERTGVEEQYF
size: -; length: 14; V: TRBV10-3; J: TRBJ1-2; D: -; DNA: TGTGCCATCAGTGAACTTAGTGACTCCTATGGCTACACCTTC; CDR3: CAISELSDSYGYTF
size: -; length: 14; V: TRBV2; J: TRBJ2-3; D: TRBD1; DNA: TGTGCCAGCTGCAGGGACAGGGCGGAAGATACGCAGTATTTT; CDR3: CASCRDRAEDTQYF
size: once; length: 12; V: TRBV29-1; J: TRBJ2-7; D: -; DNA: TGCAGCGTTGTAGGATCTGGAAACGAGCAGTACTTC; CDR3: CSVVGSGNEQYF
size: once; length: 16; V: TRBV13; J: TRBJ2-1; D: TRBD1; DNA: TGTGCCAGCAGCTCATCAAGACAGGGGGGCAACAATGAGCAGTTCTTC; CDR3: CASSSSRQGGNNEQFF
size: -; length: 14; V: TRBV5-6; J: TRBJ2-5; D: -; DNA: TGTGCCAGCAGCTTGTACAGGGTCGGGGAGACCCAGTACTTC; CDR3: CASSLYRVGETQYF
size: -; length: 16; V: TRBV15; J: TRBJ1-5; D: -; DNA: TGTGCCACCAGCAGAGATCCTACTGCGAGCAATCAGCCCCAGCATTTT; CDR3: CATSRDPTASNQPQHF
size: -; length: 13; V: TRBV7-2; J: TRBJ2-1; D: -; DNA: TGTGCCAGCAGCTTAGTTAGCACTGAGGAGCAGTTCTTC; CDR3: CASSLVSTEEQFF
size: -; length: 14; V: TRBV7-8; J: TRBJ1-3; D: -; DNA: TGTGCCAGCAGCCCGACGGATAGGGAGGCCACCATATATTTT; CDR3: CASSPTDREATIYF
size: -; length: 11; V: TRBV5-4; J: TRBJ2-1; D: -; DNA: TGTGCCAGCAGCTTGTACAATGAGCAGTTCTTC; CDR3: CASSLYNEQFF
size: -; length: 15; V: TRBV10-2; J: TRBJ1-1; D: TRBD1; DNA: TGCGCCAGCACCGACTGGACAGGCGGATACACTGAAGCTTTCTTT; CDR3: CASTDWTGGYTEAFF
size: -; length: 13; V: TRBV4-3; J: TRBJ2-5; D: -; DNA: TGCGCCAGCAGCCGGCGCTTCCAAGAGACCCAGTACTTC; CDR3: CASSRRFQETQYF